Below, one T cell receptor (beta chain) is given with its context. The antigen it binds to is not known. Base qualities are not at hand, and no much larger clone is one base apart. The sample belongs to a study of T cell responses to AZD1222 COVID-19 vaccine (dated by TCRdb to about 2021). With regard to the full study: AZD1222 recipients with second doses at about 4 weeks or about 12 weeks were pooled, because spike-specific TCR depth and breadth did not differ between schedules. TCR sequencing covered 230 to 250 trial participants: 200 to 210 given two doses of AZD1222 and some 25 given two doses of MenACWY control vaccine. Trial participants were enrolled by age into subgroups of 18-55, 56-69 and 70-plus years, and around 150, 28 and 57 TCR-sequenced participants, respectively, were included in these subgroups. Results the study describes overall, beyond this receptor: The 56-69-year group was small, and its depth increase did not reach significance, likely because of low power. CD4 TCRs associated with the vaccine covered the entire spike protein, and the dominant responses were in regions 160-218 and 743-854. Because no day 14 peak-response samples were available, the repertoires could be characterized only after the peak T cell response. Participants were mostly white British, with more females than males. The authors suggested clonal diversity may have been underestimated. A significant rise in spike-specific TCR breadth and depth was observed after two AZD1222 doses relative to day 0 and relative to MenACWY recipients. Reportedly, almost half of the unique spike-specific TCRs recognized epitopes lying outside the regions that are mutated in the B.1.351 and B.1.1.7 variants. Conclusions about previously exposed vaccinees were limited because only 5 or 6 AZD1222 recipients were SARS-CoV-2 seropositive at baseline.

The germline V gene sets CDR1 to LGHNT and CDR2 to FRNRAP. The CDR3 contains 12 residues, cysteine and phenylalanine counted. Just the 36-base CDR3 DNA is kept, in frame starting at base 1. The V end loses 8 bases and the J end loses 2 bases, and a stretch of 10 bases separates them. This specimen's time point label, interpreted: baseline before first vaccination. Samples from vaccinated people were obtained from the UK trials COV001 and COV002, which included a single-blind randomized controlled phase 2/3 trial of AZD1222 (ChAdOx1 nCoV-19) in healthy adults. For TCRbeta chain sequencing, PBMC samples from trial participants were taken at day 0 and at day 28 after the second dose. The CDR3 regions of human TCRbeta chains were analyzed by immunosequencing. Turning to the authors' computational methods: TCRs in the repertoires were compared against a reference library of SARS-CoV-2-specific TCRs that had been generated with the MIRA antigen-specificity platform. Breadth was defined as the fraction of unique TCRs that were SARS-CoV-2-associated, and depth was defined as the fraction of total T cells that were SARS-CoV-2-associated. Using the MIRA data, every spike-specific TCR was mapped to the spike region that the TCR reacted to and assigned to either a CD4 or a CD8 class. Log10-transformed breadth and depth values were compared by one-way ANOVA with Sidak's multiple comparisons tests. TCRdb obtained this table from immuneACCESS and retained in-frame rearrangements with V and J assigned. These tables miss some clones; where compared with another copy, unresolved V genes account for less than half of the shortfall, and the remainder is unexplained. V, J and clone size reflect that table, while D and trimming were determined from the DNA. The sample data list 95,000 to 150,000 clones, and roughly 84% of these were observed just once. Roughly 1.1% of the sample is held by the ten biggest clonotypes.

The V gene is TRBV12-5 and the J gene is TRBJ2-7; too little of a D gene remains to name it. The receptor's source is an adult in good health. The specimen was peripheral blood, collected on day 0 of AZD1222 vaccination. The CDR3 amino acid sequence is: CASRTFPYEQYF. The nucleotide sequence reads as follows: TGTGCTAGTCGAACCTTCCCCTACGAGCAGTACTTC.